This T cell receptor beta chain appears in the sequencing data of a study of T cell changes during pregnancy in multiple sclerosis. Germline V CDR1 and CDR2: GTSNPN, SVGIG (reference sequence). This CDR3 contains 16 residues. J lost 0 bases, V lost 0 bases, and 4 bases had no gene match. Generated by immunoSEQ multiplex PCR, the TCRdb table keeps only in-frame clones and is missing some. The repertoire consists of about 67,000 clones, with just over 90% occurring once and the leading ten covering over 1.3%. The chain uses TRBV30 and TRBJ2-3; 9 bases line up with TRBD2. Here the sequenced sample was peripheral blood, taken in the second trimester of pregnancy. This receptor was obtained from a female donor with multiple sclerosis, enrolled in a pregnancy study. The CDR3 reads CAWSVWAGGSTDTQYF. In DNA, the CDR3 is TGTGCCTGGAGTGTATGGGCGGGGGGGAGCACAGATACGCAGTATTTT.